The rows below give T cell receptor beta chains drawn from one sample of a study of cytomegalovirus exposure and HLA in healthy donors. Profiling relied on immunoSEQ multiplex PCR, and the TCRdb table lists in-frame clones only, not all of them. The sample records approximately 170,000 clones, 75% to 90% being singletons. The sequenced sample consisted of PBMCs. Source of these receptors: a human donor in good health. Each CDR3 is given with its conserved first and last residue. A D gene is named only where the DNA matches it firmly. Clone size is stated in some rows and not others, as once, few, many or a class when expanded.

once,TRBV27,.,TRBJ2-2,TGTGCCAGCAGCGGAGGAGCGAACACCGGGGAGCTGTTTTTT,CASSGGANTGELFF
once,TRBV7-2,.,TRBJ1-4,TGTGCCAGCAGCTTAGTGCCAGGGACTTATGAAAAACTGTTTTTT,CASSLVPGTYEKLFF
.,TRBV5-4,TRBD1,TRBJ1-4,TGTGCCAGCAGTACCGGGACAGGGGGAGAAAAACTGTTTTTT,CASSTGTGGEKLFF
.,TRBV19,.,TRBJ2-1,TGTGCCAGTAGTCTCCCGGGACTTCGCTACAATGAGCAGTTCTTC,CASSLPGLRYNEQFF
.,TRBV4-1,TRBD1,TRBJ2-5,TGCGCCAGCAGCTTGCAACAGGGGCCAGGGGGCCAAGAGACCCAGTACTTC,CASSLQQGPGGQETQYF
.,TRBV15,TRBD2,TRBJ2-2,TGTGCCACCAGCAGAGATTCGACTAGCGGGGGGGAGCTGTTTTTT,CATSRDSTSGGELFF
.,TRBV29-1,TRBD1,TRBJ1-2,TGCAGCGTTTCGGACAGGTACTATGGCTACACCTTC,CSVSDRYYGYTF
.,TRBV27,TRBD1,TRBJ1-5,TGTGCCAGCCGTAAGGGACAGATAGCCTCTAGCAATCAGCCCCAGCATTTT,CASRKGQIASSNQPQHF
once,TRBV5-3,.,TRBJ1-1,TGTGCCAGAAGCTTGGTAGCGGGGGACACTGAAGCTTTCTTT,CARSLVAGDTEAFF
.,TRBV29-1,TRBD1,TRBJ2-3,TGCAGCGGGTGGGACAGGGGATACACAGATACGCAGTATTTT,CSGWDRGYTDTQYF
.,TRBV6-1,TRBD2,TRBJ2-3,TGTGCCAGCCTCATCCCTAGCGGGGTACGCAATACGCAGTATTTT,CASLIPSGVRNTQYF
.,TRBV2,.,TRBJ2-7,TGTGCCAGCAGATCAACAGGGAGCTCCTACGAGCAGTACTTC,CASRSTGSSYEQYF
.,TRBV27,.,TRBJ1-1,TGTGCCAGCATCGAGACCGAGGGAGCTGAAGCTTTCTTT,CASIETEGAEAFF
few,TRBV5-4,.,TRBJ1-4,TGTGCCAGCAGCTCTCAAGGGAGGTCTAATGAAAAACTGTTTTTT,CASSSQGRSNEKLFF
.,TRBV4-1,TRBD2,TRBJ2-7,TGCGCCAGCAGCCACTATACGACTAGCGGGGGCCTGCACGAGCAGTACTTC,CASSHYTTSGGLHEQYF
.,TRBV7-9,.,TRBJ1-2,TGTGCCAGCAGCTTAAACGGGGGTAACTATGGCTACACCTTC,CASSLNGGNYGYTF
few,TRBV7-9,TRBD1,TRBJ2-3,TGTGCCAGTTACACAGGGGGCACGCAGTATTTT,CASYTGGTQYF
few,TRBV7-2,TRBD1,TRBJ1-2,TGTGCCAGCAGCTTAGACAGGGGTGGCTATGGCTACACCTTC,CASSLDRGGYGYTF
.,TRBV5-6,TRBD1,TRBJ2-5,TGTGCCAGCAGCCACCCGGGACAGGGAGGCCAAGAGACCCAGTACTTC,CASSHPGQGGQETQYF
few,TRBV6-5,.,TRBJ2-7,TGTGCCAGCACCGAGGAGAGCTCCTACGAGCAGTACTTC,CASTEESSYEQYF
.,TRBV5-6,.,TRBJ2-5,TGTGCCAGCATGCTTGCAGTTACAGAGACCCAGTACTTC,CASMLAVTETQYF
.,TRBV6-5,.,TRBJ2-5,TGTGCCAGCAGTGAAGGGGACTCAAGGGAGACCCAGTACTTC,CASSEGDSRETQYF
once,TRBV11-2,.,TRBJ1-1,TGTGCCAGCACCCGGACAGACAACACTGAAGCTTTCTTT,CASTRTDNTEAFF
.,TRBV2,.,TRBJ1-5,TGTGCCAGCAGTACCCGACAGTATAGCAATCAGCCCCAGCATTTT,CASSTRQYSNQPQHF
.,TRBV7-8,.,TRBJ1-5,TGTGCCAGCAGCCCCAGGTATCAGCCCCAGCATTTT,CASSPRYQPQHF
.,TRBV14,.,TRBJ1-6,TGTGCCAGCAGCCAAGTTGGGGGGAATTCACCCCTCCACTTT,CASSQVGGNSPLHF
.,TRBV5-1,TRBD2,TRBJ2-3,TGCGCCAGCAAGCTGGGGCGGGGGGGAGATACGCAGTATTTT,CASKLGRGGDTQYF
.,TRBV19,.,TRBJ1-6,TGTGCCAGTACCGCGAGAGGCTATAATTCACCCCTCCACTTT,CASTARGYNSPLHF
.,TRBV7-2,.,TRBJ2-3,TGTGCCAGCAGCCCGCAGGGCACAGATACGCAGTATTTT,CASSPQGTDTQYF
.,TRBV29-1,.,TRBJ1-2,TGCAGCGTTGGACAGGACTATGGCTACACCTTC,CSVGQDYGYTF
.,TRBV7-2,TRBD1,TRBJ1-3,TGTGCCAGCAGCCGAGGGGGACAGATCTCTGGAAACACCATATATTTT,CASSRGGQISGNTIYF
.,TRBV5-1,.,TRBJ1-2,TGCGCCAGCAGCTTGGCCCAGGGGAGCGGCTACACCTTC,CASSLAQGSGYTF
.,TRBV6-5,.,TRBJ1-6,TGTGCCAGCAGTTACGGTTACAGGGATTCACCCCTCCACTTT,CASSYGYRDSPLHF
.,TRBV5-1,.,TRBJ1-4,TGCGCCAGCAGCTTGGAAGCGGGTACTAATGAAAAACTGTTTTTT,CASSLEAGTNEKLFF
.,TRBV7-9,.,TRBJ2-2,TGTGCCAGCAGCTTTGAGCGACGGAACACCGGGGAGCTGTTTTTT,CASSFERRNTGELFF
once,TRBV11-3,.,TRBJ2-7,TGTGCCAGCAGCTTACAGGGTGGTCCTACCTACGAGCAGTACTTC,CASSLQGGPTYEQYF
.,TRBV7-9,TRBD1,TRBJ1-2,TGTGCCAGCAGCTCCGGGACAGGTAGGGGCTACACCTTC,CASSSGTGRGYTF
.,TRBV5-5,TRBD1,TRBJ1-1,TGTGCCAGCAGCTTCCAGGGGGGAAACACTGAAGCTTTCTTT,CASSFQGGNTEAFF
.,TRBV25-1,.,TRBJ1-1,TGTGCCAGCAGTGGCCCACGAACAACTGAAGCTTTCTTT,CASSGPRTTEAFF
.,TRBV5-1,TRBD1,TRBJ2-7,TGCGCCAGCAGCTCATTCACAGGGGCTCGGGAGCAGTACTTC,CASSSFTGAREQYF
.,TRBV14,TRBD2,TRBJ2-5,TGTGCCAGCAGCCCGGGGGGGCGCACCCAGTACTTC,CASSPGGRTQYF
.,TRBV5-1,.,TRBJ2-7,TGCGCCAGCAGCGGAACAGGGGGGGATACCTACGAGCAGTACTTC,CASSGTGGDTYEQYF
.,TRBV19,.,TRBJ2-5,TGTGCCAGTAGTATACAGAACAGGGAAGAGACCCAGTACTTC,CASSIQNREETQYF
.,TRBV9,TRBD1,TRBJ2-1,TGTGCCAGCAGCTCGCCGGGACAGGGGGCGCGGGATGAGCAGCTCTTC,CASSSPGQGARDEQLF
once,TRBV4-1,.,TRBJ2-3,TGCGCCAGCAGCCAAGATATTAGCACAGATACGCAGTATTTT,CASSQDISTDTQYF
few,TRBV25-1,TRBD2,TRBJ2-1,TGTGCCAGCAGTGAATCCGTCACGGGGGGTCAGTTCTTC,CASSESVTGGQFF